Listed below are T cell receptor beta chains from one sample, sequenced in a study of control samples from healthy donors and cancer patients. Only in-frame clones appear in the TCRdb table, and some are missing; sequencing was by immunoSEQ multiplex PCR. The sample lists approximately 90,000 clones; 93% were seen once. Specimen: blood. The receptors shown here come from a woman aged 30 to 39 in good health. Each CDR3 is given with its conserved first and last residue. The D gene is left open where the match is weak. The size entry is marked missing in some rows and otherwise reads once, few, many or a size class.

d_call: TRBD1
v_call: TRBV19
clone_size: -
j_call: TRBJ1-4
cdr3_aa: CASSVPGQGMEKLFF
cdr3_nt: TGTGCCAGTAGTGTCCCGGGACAGGGGATGGAAAAACTGTTTTTT

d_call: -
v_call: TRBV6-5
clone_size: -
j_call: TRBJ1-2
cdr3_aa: CASRRDGTNYGYTF
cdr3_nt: TGTGCCAGCAGACGGGACGGTACTAACTATGGCTACACCTTC

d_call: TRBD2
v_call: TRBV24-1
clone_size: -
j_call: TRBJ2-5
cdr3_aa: CATSDYPRGGSQETQYF
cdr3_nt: TGTGCCACCAGTGATTACCCGCGGGGAGGGTCTCAAGAGACCCAGTACTTC

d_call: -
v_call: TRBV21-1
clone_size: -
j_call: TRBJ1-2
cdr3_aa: CASSKDLNSTF
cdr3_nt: TGTGCCAGCAGCAAAGACCTTAACTCCACCTTC

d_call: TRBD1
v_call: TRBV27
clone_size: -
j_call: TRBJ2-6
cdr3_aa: CASSIGTGGVGANVLTF
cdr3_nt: TGTGCCAGCAGTATCGGGACAGGGGGAGTTGGGGCCAACGTCCTGACTTTC

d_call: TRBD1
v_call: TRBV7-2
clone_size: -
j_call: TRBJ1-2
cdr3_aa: CASSLVPQGAQGYTF
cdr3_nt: TGTGCCAGCAGCTTAGTTCCACAGGGGGCACAGGGCTACACCTTC

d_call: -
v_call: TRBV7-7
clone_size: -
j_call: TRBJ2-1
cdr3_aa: CASSPQRGSYNEQFF
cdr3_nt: TGTGCTAGCAGCCCCCAACGGGGTTCCTACAATGAGCAGTTCTTC

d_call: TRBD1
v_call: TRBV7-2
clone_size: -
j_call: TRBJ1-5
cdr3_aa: CASSQGGQAHQPQHF
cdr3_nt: TGTGCCAGCAGCCAGGGGGGACAGGCCCATCAGCCCCAGCATTTT

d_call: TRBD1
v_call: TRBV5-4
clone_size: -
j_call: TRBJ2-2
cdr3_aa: CASRSQGAGTGELFF
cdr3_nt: TGTGCCAGCAGATCACAGGGGGCGGGCACCGGGGAGCTGTTTTTT

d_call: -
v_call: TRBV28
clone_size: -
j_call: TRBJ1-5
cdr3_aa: CASRPRRGSRPQHF
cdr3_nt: TGTGCCAGCAGGCCGCGGCGGGGATCACGTCCCCAGCATTTT

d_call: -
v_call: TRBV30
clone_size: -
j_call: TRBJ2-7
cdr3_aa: CAWSGGWGYEQYF
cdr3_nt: TGTGCCTGGAGTGGAGGGTGGGGCTACGAGCAGTACTTC

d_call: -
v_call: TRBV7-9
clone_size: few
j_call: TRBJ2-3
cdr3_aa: CASSPPRRDTADTQYF
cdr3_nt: TGTGCCAGCAGCCCTCCCAGGCGAGACACCGCAGATACGCAGTATTTT

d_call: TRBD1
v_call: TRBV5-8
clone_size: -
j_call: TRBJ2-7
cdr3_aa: CASSYRGSEQYF
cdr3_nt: TGTGCCAGCAGCTACAGGGGTAGCGAGCAGTACTTC

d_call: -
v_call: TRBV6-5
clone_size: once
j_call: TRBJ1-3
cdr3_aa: CASSYSPRSSGNTIYF
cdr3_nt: TGTGCCAGCAGTTACTCTCCCCGGTCCTCTGGAAACACCATATATTTT

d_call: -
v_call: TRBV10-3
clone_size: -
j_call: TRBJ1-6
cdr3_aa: CAISEIAAQGGNSPLHF
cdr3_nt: TGTGCCATCAGTGAGATAGCGGCACAGGGTGGGAATTCACCCCTCCACTTT

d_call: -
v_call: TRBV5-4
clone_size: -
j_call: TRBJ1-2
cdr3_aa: CASSTDGYYGYTF
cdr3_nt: TGTGCCAGCAGCACCGACGGATACTATGGCTACACCTTC

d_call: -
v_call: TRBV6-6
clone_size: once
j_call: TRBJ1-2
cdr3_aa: CASIDRINYGYTF
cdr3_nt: TGTGCCAGCATCGACCGCATTAACTATGGCTACACCTTC

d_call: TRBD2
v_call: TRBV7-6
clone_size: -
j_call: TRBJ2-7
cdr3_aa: CASSFGLAPTYEQYF
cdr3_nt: TGTGCCAGCAGCTTCGGACTAGCGCCCACCTACGAGCAGTACTTC

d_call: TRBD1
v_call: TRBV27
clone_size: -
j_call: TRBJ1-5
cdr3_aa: CASSPRPPGQGTISNQPQHF
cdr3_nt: TGTGCCAGCTCTCCCCGTCCCCCGGGACAGGGTACGATTAGCAATCAGCCCCAGCATTTT